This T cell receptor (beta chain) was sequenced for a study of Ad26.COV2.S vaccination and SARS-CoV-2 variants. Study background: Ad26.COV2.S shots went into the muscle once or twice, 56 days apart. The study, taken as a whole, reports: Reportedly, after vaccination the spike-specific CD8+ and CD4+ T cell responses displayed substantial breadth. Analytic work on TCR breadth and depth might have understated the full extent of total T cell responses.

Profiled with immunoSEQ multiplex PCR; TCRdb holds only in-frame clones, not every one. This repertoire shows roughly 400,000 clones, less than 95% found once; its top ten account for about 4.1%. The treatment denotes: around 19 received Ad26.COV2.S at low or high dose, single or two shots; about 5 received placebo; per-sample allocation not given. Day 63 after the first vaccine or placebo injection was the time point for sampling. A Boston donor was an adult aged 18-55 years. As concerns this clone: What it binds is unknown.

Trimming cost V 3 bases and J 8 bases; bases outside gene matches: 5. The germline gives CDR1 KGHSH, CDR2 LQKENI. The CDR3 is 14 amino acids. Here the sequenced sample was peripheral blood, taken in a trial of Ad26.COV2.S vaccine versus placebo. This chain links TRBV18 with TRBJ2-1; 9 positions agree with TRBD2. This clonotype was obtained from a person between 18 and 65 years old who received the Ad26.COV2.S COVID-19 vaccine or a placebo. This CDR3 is CASSPTRTSDEQFF. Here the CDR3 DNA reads TGTGCCAGCTCACCGACCAGGACTAGCGATGAGCAGTTCTTC. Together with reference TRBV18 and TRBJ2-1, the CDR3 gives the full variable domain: NAGVMQNPRHLVRRRGQEARLRCSPMKGHSHVYWYRQLPEEGLKFMVYLQKENIIDESGMPKERFSAEFPKEGPSILRIQQVVRGDSAAYFCASSPTRTSDEQFFGPGTRLTVL.